This T cell receptor beta chain was obtained from a study of blood T cell repertoires in COVID-19. The germline V and J ends were trimmed by 3 bases and 7 bases, with 22 bases remaining between them. Germline V lookup: CDR1 LNHDA, CDR2 SQIVND (reference sequence). CDR3 length equals 17 residues. Authors' methods: Reference gene primer amplification gave estimated nucleated cell counts. Only in-frame clones appear in the TCRdb table, and some are missing; sequencing was by immunoSEQ multiplex PCR. V and J calls and clone size are copied from that table; D and trimming were computed from the DNA. The table records 95,000 to 110,000 clones, approximately 84% of them present only once.

The chain is built from TRBV19 and TRBJ1-3; D might be TRBD1 (6 bases). The TCR sequence derives from a human donor in a cohort sampled during active or convalescent COVID-19. Input material: peripheral blood. CDR3 protein: CASSIGGLQGSRNTIYF. CDR3 coding DNA: TGTGCCAGTAGTATTGGGGGCCTCCAGGGGTCGAGGAACACCATATATTTT.